This T cell receptor (beta chain) was sequenced in a study of T cell changes during pregnancy in multiple sclerosis. Produced via immunoSEQ multiplex PCR; TCRdb's table is partial and in-frame only. The sample consists of 65,000 to 85,000 clones, 90% to 95% of them appearing once. Germline CDR1 is SGHRS and CDR2 is YFSETQ. J was trimmed by 2 bases and V by 3 bases; bases with no gene match: 5. The CDR3 is 15 amino acids. Here the sequenced sample was CD4+ T cells from peripheral blood mononuclear cells, taken after pregnancy. This TCR derives from a female donor with multiple sclerosis, enrolled in a pregnancy study. The gene calls are TRBV5-1 and TRBJ2-7; 10 bases are a match to TRBD2. CDR3 DNA sequence: TGCGCCAGCAGCTCTACAACTAGCGGGACCTACGAGCAGTACTTC. Residues: CASSSTTSGTYEQYF.